This T cell receptor beta chain was identified in a study of human T cells and chemical hapten exposure listed by TCRdb under 2021. Regarding the research as a whole: For sensitization, 2% DPC in acetone was applied to an approximately 2 cm by approximately 2 cm area of upper inner arm skin. Weekly therapeutic DPC doses were additionally applied to the scalp of patients throughout the approximately 25-week study period. Patch tests used Finn chambers with 0.01% DPC on the upper back, scored after 6 days by International Contact Dermatitis Research Group standards. The mostly female patient cohort included alopecia areata with under or over 50% scalp involvement, alopecia totalis and alopecia universalis. Libraries were pooled for sequencing, and variation in per-sample TCR yields was attributed mainly to small differences in library volumes within the pool. This study followed changes in the peripheral blood TCR repertoire in vivo during primary and secondary sensitization of alopecia patients to the hapten diphenylcyclopropenone (DPC). Blood samples were taken from patients before sensitization (week 0) and then at 2, 6 and about 24 weeks after DPC sensitization. Blood for TCR sequencing was provided by twenty-nine alopecia patients at one to four time points (pre-sensitization, 2, 6 and 24 weeks). What the research found in general, with its limitations: Alopecia, a presumed autoimmune disease, was present in all patients, so the immune response of the patients might differ from that of healthy individuals. The number of TCRs above 1 in 1000 frequency did not change with DPC sensitization; there was no evidence of global repertoire structure alterations. Patch test score was positively correlated with the number of PT1 expanded TCRs, with significance at thresholds 8, 16 and 32 but not at 4. Expanded TCRs formed significantly more large CDR3 similarity clusters than pre-sensitization or healthy control sets, consistent with antigen-driven responses. Repeated subsampling changed both the strength of the expansion versus patch-test correlation and the threshold at which the correlation became significant.

The CDR3, cysteine through phenylalanine, is 13 amino acids long. Solely the CDR3 DNA is kept, with 39 bases framed from the first base. The germline V gene sets CDR1 to ENHRY and CDR2 to SYGVKD. The V and J ends are trimmed by 5 bases and 5 bases, leaving 9 bases between them. The method behind the library was RACE. The sequencer listed for this sample is NextSeq 500. Library preparation attached unique molecular identifiers to individual cDNA molecules for quantitative, reproducible TCR counting. Each blood RNA sample was used to sequence both TCR alpha and TCR beta chains. The paper's processing steps were these. A median of around 96,000 TCRs per sample was observed, with a range of about 23,224 to 750,000. V, J and CDR3 annotation of the TCR reads was carried out using the Decombinator software suite. For PS versus PT1 abundance plots, all samples were subsampled to the same number of TCRs (28,000). Expanded TCRs were defined as absent before sensitization and observed at least eight times at the 2-week time point. Starting from the raw public reads, TCRdb applied fastp trimming at Q25, assembled clones with MiXCR and retained in-frame beta chains. One record per CDR3 amino acid sequence lists the most common genes and DNA. The V and J calls come from TCRdb's annotation, not from the publication. The table for this sample lists some 64,000 distinct CDR3 sequences; around 10% of them were counted only once. Roughly 2% of the sample comes from the top ten.

This clonotype has ten or more counts. Its target antigen remains unknown. Per-nucleotide qualities are absent, and no much larger clonotype sits a single base away. The time point label here, explained by the study, means: patch test 3, about 24 weeks after DPC sensitization. Per the publication, the treatment or condition label means: therapeutic diphenylcyclopropenone sensitization with weekly scalp DPC. Blood at each patch-test visit was drawn before the patch test was applied. Patients were considered eligible if aged 18 to 70, diagnosed with alopecia and deemed suitable for DPC therapy, and patients were excluded if pregnant. Total RNA was extracted from unfractionated whole blood collected in Tempus Blood RNA tubes.

The chain is encoded by TRBV10-3 joined to TRBJ1-4; the D gene lacks a confident call. This material consisted of whole blood, taken in connection with sensitization to the hapten diphenylcyclopropenone (DPC). This TCR was recovered from a woman aged 25 to 39 with alopecia areata. Some clones in this sample may be carry-over from other donors' samples. Here the CDR3 is given as CAISPNSNEKLFF. Read as DNA, the sequence is TGTGCCATCAGTCCAAACTCCAATGAAAAACTGTTTTTT.